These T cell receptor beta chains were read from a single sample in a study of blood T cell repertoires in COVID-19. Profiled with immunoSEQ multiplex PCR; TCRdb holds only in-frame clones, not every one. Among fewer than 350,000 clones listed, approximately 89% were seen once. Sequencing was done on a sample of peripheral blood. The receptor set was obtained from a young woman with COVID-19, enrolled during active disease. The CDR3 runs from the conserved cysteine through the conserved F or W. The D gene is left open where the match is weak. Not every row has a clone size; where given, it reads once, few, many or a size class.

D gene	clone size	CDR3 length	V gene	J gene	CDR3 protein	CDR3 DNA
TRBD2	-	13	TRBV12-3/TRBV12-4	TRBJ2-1	CASSPPSGGARFF	TGTGCCAGCAGTCCCCCTAGCGGGGGGGCCCGATTCTTC
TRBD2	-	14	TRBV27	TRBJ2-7	CASSLSGGVGEQYF	TGTGCCAGCAGTCTCAGCGGGGGAGTGGGCGAGCAGTACTTC
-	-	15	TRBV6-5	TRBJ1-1	CASSTYRVGQTEAFF	TGTGCCAGCAGTACGTACAGGGTGGGGCAAACTGAAGCTTTCTTT
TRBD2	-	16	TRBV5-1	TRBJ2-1	CASSLQYSGGAKEQFF	TGCGCCAGCAGCCTCCAGTATAGCGGGGGGGCAAAAGAGCAGTTCTTC
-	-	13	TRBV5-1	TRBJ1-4	CASSASGREKLFF	TGCGCCAGCAGCGCATCGGGTCGGGAAAAACTGTTTTTT
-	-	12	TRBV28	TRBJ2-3	CASSFLADTQYF	TGTGCCAGCAGTTTTCTAGCAGATACGCAGTATTTT
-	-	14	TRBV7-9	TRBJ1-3	CASSHFNSGNTIYF	TGTGCCAGCAGCCACTTCAACTCTGGAAACACCATATATTTT
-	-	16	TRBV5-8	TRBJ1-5	CASSKGAGQNNQPQHF	TGTGCCAGCAGTAAAGGGGCTGGACAGAACAATCAGCCCCAGCATTTT
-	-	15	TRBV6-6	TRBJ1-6	CASSSRTVYIISLHF	TGTGCCAGCAGTTCCAGGACAGTATATATTATTTCCCTCCACTTT
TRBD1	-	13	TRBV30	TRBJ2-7	CAWSGGTGYEQYF	TGTGCCTGGAGTGGCGGGACAGGGTACGAGCAGTACTTC
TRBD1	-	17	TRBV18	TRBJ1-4	CASSPRDRGPSNEKLFF	TGTGCCAGCTCACCCCGTGACAGGGGGCCGTCTAATGAAAAACTGTTTTTT
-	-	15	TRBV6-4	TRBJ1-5	CASISRGEGNQPQHF	TGTGCCAGCATTTCTCGGGGGGAAGGCAATCAGCCCCAGCATTTT
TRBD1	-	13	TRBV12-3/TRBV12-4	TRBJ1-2	CASSPTGNYGYTF	TGTGCCAGCAGTCCGACAGGGAACTATGGCTACACCTTC
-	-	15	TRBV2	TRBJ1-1	CASSDKQGYVAEAFF	TGTGCCAGCAGTGATAAACAGGGCTATGTGGCTGAAGCTTTCTTT
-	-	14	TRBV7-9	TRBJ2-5	CASRQTGSQETQYF	TGTGCCAGCAGGCAGACCGGGAGCCAAGAGACCCAGTACTTC
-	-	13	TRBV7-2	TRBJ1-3	CASSTRSGNTIYF	TGTGCCAGCAGCACACGCTCTGGAAACACCATATATTTT
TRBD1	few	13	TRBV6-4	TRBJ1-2	CASSDEDRGGYTF	TGTGCCAGCAGTGACGAAGACAGGGGTGGCTACACCTTC
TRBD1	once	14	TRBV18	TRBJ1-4	CASSSTGGREKLFF	TGTGCCAGCTCATCGACAGGGGGCCGAGAAAAACTGTTTTTT
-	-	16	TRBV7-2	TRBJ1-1	CASSPRGLAGRTEAFF	TGTGCCAGCAGCCCACGCGGTTTGGCAGGGCGTACCGAAGCTTTCTTT
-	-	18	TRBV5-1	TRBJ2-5	CASSLAPSLVGSRETQYF	TGCGCCAGCAGCTTGGCCCCGAGTTTAGTAGGGAGCCGAGAGACCCAGTACTTC
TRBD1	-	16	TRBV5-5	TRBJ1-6	CASSGFSGGSRSPLHF	TGTGCCAGCAGCGGATTCTCAGGGGGCTCGAGGTCACCCCTCCACTTT
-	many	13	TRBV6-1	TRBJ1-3	CASSERQYITIYF	TGTGCCAGCAGTGAACGACAGTACATCACCATATATTTT
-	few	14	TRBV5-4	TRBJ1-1	CASSLDSMNTEAFF	TGTGCCAGCAGCTTGGACAGCATGAACACTGAAGCTTTCTTT
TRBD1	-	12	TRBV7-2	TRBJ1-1	CASSFTTGIAFF	TGTGCCAGCAGCTTCACGACAGGGATAGCTTTCTTT
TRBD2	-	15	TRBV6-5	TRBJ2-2	CASSWAGANTGELFF	TGTGCCAGCAGTTGGGCGGGGGCGAACACCGGGGAGCTGTTTTTT
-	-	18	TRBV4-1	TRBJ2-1	CASSQGITGVSSYNEQFF	TGCGCCAGCAGCCAAGGCATCACGGGGGTGAGCTCCTACAATGAGCAGTTCTTC
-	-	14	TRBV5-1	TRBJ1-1	CASSRDLVNTEAFF	TGCGCCAGCAGCCGCGACCTAGTGAACACTGAAGCTTTCTTT
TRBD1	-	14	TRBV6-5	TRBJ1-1	CASRGQGGDTEAFF	TGTGCCAGCAGGGGACAGGGGGGAGACACTGAAGCTTTCTTT
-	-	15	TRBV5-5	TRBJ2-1	CASSPGTRTYNEQFF	TGTGCCAGCAGCCCCGGGACAAGAACCTACAATGAGCAGTTCTTC
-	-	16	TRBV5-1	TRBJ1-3	CASSLGDSLKGNTIYF	TGCGCCAGCAGCTTGGGGGACTCACTGAAAGGAAACACCATATATTTT
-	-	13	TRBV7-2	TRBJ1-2	CASSAGLLYGYTF	TGTGCCAGCAGCGCGGGACTCCTCTATGGCTACACCTTC